These T cell receptor beta chains were read from a single sample in a study of blood T cell repertoires in COVID-19. Repertoires were generated with immunoSEQ multiplex PCR, while TCRdb's copy carries only in-frame clones and drops some. The data hold about 250,000 clones, with around 87% observed a single time. The material sequenced was PBMCs or T cells enriched from blood (not recorded which). The receptor set was obtained from a young woman who had recovered from COVID-19. Both conserved end residues are part of each CDR3. Fields, in order: V gene, D gene, J gene, clone size, CDR3 DNA, CDR3 protein. D genes are given only for firm matches. Not every row has a clone size; where given, it reads once, few, many or a size class.

V gene: TRBV27; D gene: NA; J gene: TRBJ1-1; clone size: NA; CDR3 DNA: TGTGCCAGCAGTTCGCAGGGCACGAACACTGAAGCTTTCTTT; CDR3 protein: CASSSQGTNTEAFF
V gene: TRBV18; D gene: TRBD2; J gene: TRBJ2-5; clone size: NA; CDR3 DNA: TGTGCCAGCTCTCCTACTAGCGGGGGTCTGGAAGAGACCCAGTACTTC; CDR3 protein: CASSPTSGGLEETQYF
V gene: TRBV3-1/TRBV3-2; D gene: TRBD2; J gene: TRBJ2-2; clone size: once; CDR3 DNA: TGTGCCAGCAGCCCTTGGACTAGCGGGGGGTCCTGGGAGCTGTTTTTT; CDR3 protein: CASSPWTSGGSWELFF
V gene: TRBV10-1; D gene: TRBD1; J gene: TRBJ2-2; clone size: NA; CDR3 DNA: TGCGCCAGCAGCACGGGACAGGGCCCCGGGGAGCTGTTTTTT; CDR3 protein: CASSTGQGPGELFF
V gene: TRBV5-1; D gene: NA; J gene: TRBJ2-5; clone size: NA; CDR3 DNA: TGCGCCAGCAGCTTACAGGGGGGGACGGAGACCCAGTACTTC; CDR3 protein: CASSLQGGTETQYF
V gene: TRBV7-8; D gene: TRBD1; J gene: TRBJ1-1; clone size: NA; CDR3 DNA: TGTGCCAGCAGCCGAATTACCCAGGGGGCCGGAGCTTTCTTT; CDR3 protein: CASSRITQGAGAFF
V gene: TRBV6-2/TRBV6-3; D gene: TRBD2; J gene: TRBJ2-7; clone size: few; CDR3 DNA: TGTGCCAGCAGCCTAGGACTAGCGGGGGGCTCCGAGCAGTACTTC; CDR3 protein: CASSLGLAGGSEQYF
V gene: TRBV9; D gene: TRBD2; J gene: TRBJ2-3; clone size: NA; CDR3 DNA: TGTGCCAGCAGCGCTAGCGGGGGGAGCACAGATACGCAGTATTTT; CDR3 protein: CASSASGGSTDTQYF
V gene: TRBV24-1; D gene: TRBD1; J gene: TRBJ2-2; clone size: NA; CDR3 DNA: TGTGCCGCGCGACAGGGAAACACCGGGGAGCTGTTTTTT; CDR3 protein: CAARQGNTGELFF
V gene: TRBV14; D gene: NA; J gene: TRBJ1-1; clone size: NA; CDR3 DNA: TGTGCCAGCAGCCAAGATATGAACACTGAAGCTTTCTTT; CDR3 protein: CASSQDMNTEAFF
V gene: TRBV10-3; D gene: TRBD1; J gene: TRBJ1-1; clone size: NA; CDR3 DNA: TGTGCCATCATCCAGGGGGAAAACACTGAAGCTTTCTTT; CDR3 protein: CAIIQGENTEAFF
V gene: TRBV7-2; D gene: NA; J gene: TRBJ2-1; clone size: NA; CDR3 DNA: TGTGCCAGCAGCCTGAGGGGGTCCTCCTACAATGAGCAGTTCTTC; CDR3 protein: CASSLRGSSYNEQFF
V gene: TRBV2; D gene: TRBD1; J gene: TRBJ1-2; clone size: NA; CDR3 DNA: TGTGCCAGGTCCGGGACAGGGTCAGAGGACTATGGCTACACCTTC; CDR3 protein: CARSGTGSEDYGYTF
V gene: TRBV30; D gene: NA; J gene: TRBJ2-3; clone size: once; CDR3 DNA: TGTGCCTGGACCCACAGGGATACGCAGTATTTT; CDR3 protein: CAWTHRDTQYF
V gene: TRBV6-5; D gene: NA; J gene: TRBJ1-2; clone size: NA; CDR3 DNA: TGTGCCAGCGTCCGGGACACCACAAGGGTGTATGGCTACACCTTC; CDR3 protein: CASVRDTTRVYGYTF
V gene: TRBV3-1/TRBV3-2; D gene: NA; J gene: TRBJ1-4; clone size: NA; CDR3 DNA: TGTGCCAGCAGCCGGGGACTGCCGAATGAAAAACTGTTTTTT; CDR3 protein: CASSRGLPNEKLFF
V gene: TRBV28; D gene: NA; J gene: TRBJ1-6; clone size: NA; CDR3 DNA: TGTGCCATCGCGTTCTCCCCTTATAATTCACCCCTCCACTTT; CDR3 protein: CAIAFSPYNSPLHF
V gene: TRBV7-6; D gene: TRBD2; J gene: TRBJ2-1; clone size: NA; CDR3 DNA: TGTGCCAGCAGCACGGGACTAGCGGGGGGATATAATGAGCAGTTCTTC; CDR3 protein: CASSTGLAGGYNEQFF
V gene: TRBV12-3/TRBV12-4; D gene: NA; J gene: TRBJ1-1; clone size: NA; CDR3 DNA: TGTGCCAGCACTAAGAACACTGAAGCTTTCTTT; CDR3 protein: CASTKNTEAFF
V gene: TRBV30; D gene: NA; J gene: TRBJ1-1; clone size: once; CDR3 DNA: TGTGCCTGGAGTCCCCCATCGACAGGGAACACTGAAGCTTTCTTT; CDR3 protein: CAWSPPSTGNTEAFF
V gene: TRBV28; D gene: NA; J gene: TRBJ1-5; clone size: NA; CDR3 DNA: TGTGCCAGCAGTTTAACCCAGAGCAATCAGCCCCAGCATTTT; CDR3 protein: CASSLTQSNQPQHF
V gene: TRBV5-4; D gene: TRBD1; J gene: TRBJ2-7; clone size: once; CDR3 DNA: TGTGCCAGCAGCGTCGGGACAGGGGGCTACGAGCAGTACTTC; CDR3 protein: CASSVGTGGYEQYF
V gene: TRBV9; D gene: NA; J gene: TRBJ1-2; clone size: few; CDR3 DNA: TGTGCCAGCAGCGCGACCGACAGGAGCTATGGCTACACCTTC; CDR3 protein: CASSATDRSYGYTF
V gene: TRBV30; D gene: NA; J gene: TRBJ1-1; clone size: NA; CDR3 DNA: TGTGCCTGGAGTGTACGGTCAGGGCTCGTGAACACTGAAGCTTTCTTT; CDR3 protein: CAWSVRSGLVNTEAFF
V gene: TRBV5-1; D gene: TRBD2; J gene: TRBJ2-4; clone size: NA; CDR3 DNA: TGCGCCAGCAGCTGGGGACTAGCGGGGGGTGGTGCCAAAAACATTCAGTACTTC; CDR3 protein: CASSWGLAGGGAKNIQYF
V gene: TRBV10-3; D gene: NA; J gene: TRBJ1-2; clone size: NA; CDR3 DNA: TGTGCCATCAGTGGGGGGCCGGACAACCCTTCCTATGGCTACACCTTC; CDR3 protein: CAISGGPDNPSYGYTF
V gene: TRBV7-6; D gene: TRBD2; J gene: TRBJ2-2; clone size: once; CDR3 DNA: TGTGCCAGCAGCTTAGCGCTCAGCGGGGGTGACACCGGGGAGCTGTTTTTT; CDR3 protein: CASSLALSGGDTGELFF
V gene: TRBV6-5; D gene: TRBD1; J gene: TRBJ1-2; clone size: few; CDR3 DNA: TGTGCCAGCGGGACAGGGGGCTATGGCTACACCTTC; CDR3 protein: CASGTGGYGYTF
V gene: TRBV6-1; D gene: NA; J gene: TRBJ1-4; clone size: NA; CDR3 DNA: TGTGCCAGCAGTGAAAGGAGCCTCGCTAATGAAAAACTGTTTTTT; CDR3 protein: CASSERSLANEKLFF
V gene: TRBV28; D gene: NA; J gene: TRBJ1-5; clone size: few; CDR3 DNA: TGTGCCAGCAGTTTTTTTGGCAGGGTAGAACAGCCCCAGCATTTT; CDR3 protein: CASSFFGRVEQPQHF
V gene: TRBV5-4; D gene: NA; J gene: TRBJ2-1; clone size: NA; CDR3 DNA: TGTGCCTCCTCTAGGAGGCAGTACAATGAGCAGTTCTTC; CDR3 protein: CASSRRQYNEQFF
V gene: TRBV18; D gene: TRBD1; J gene: TRBJ1-2; clone size: NA; CDR3 DNA: TGTGCCAGCTCACTAGGGTTGGACAGGGTAGCCCTCTATGGCTACACCTTC; CDR3 protein: CASSLGLDRVALYGYTF
V gene: TRBV6-5; D gene: NA; J gene: TRBJ2-1; clone size: few; CDR3 DNA: TGTGCCAGCAGTTACCTGGGACTCGATGAGCAGTTCTTC; CDR3 protein: CASSYLGLDEQFF
V gene: TRBV19; D gene: NA; J gene: TRBJ2-7; clone size: NA; CDR3 DNA: TGTGCCAGTAGCCCCTTTGCCGACAGGTATTCCTACGAGCAGTACTTC; CDR3 protein: CASSPFADRYSYEQYF
V gene: TRBV27; D gene: TRBD1; J gene: TRBJ1-6; clone size: NA; CDR3 DNA: TGTGCCACGTCTATAGCAGGGGGTTATAATTCACCCCTCCACTTT; CDR3 protein: CATSIAGGYNSPLHF
V gene: TRBV11-2; D gene: TRBD1; J gene: TRBJ1-6; clone size: NA; CDR3 DNA: TGTGCCAGCAGCGACAGGGACAGCTCCTATAATTCACCCCTCCACTTT; CDR3 protein: CASSDRDSSYNSPLHF
V gene: TRBV6-5; D gene: TRBD2; J gene: TRBJ2-7; clone size: NA; CDR3 DNA: TGTGCCAGCAGTTACTCGTCTAGCGGGGCCTACGAGCAGTACTTC; CDR3 protein: CASSYSSSGAYEQYF
V gene: TRBV7-6; D gene: NA; J gene: TRBJ1-2; clone size: few; CDR3 DNA: TGTGCCAGCAGCTTAAGCGTGGGGCGTTATGGCTACACCTTC; CDR3 protein: CASSLSVGRYGYTF
V gene: TRBV6-5; D gene: NA; J gene: TRBJ1-2; clone size: NA; CDR3 DNA: TGTGCCAGCACTTCCAGGGGAACCTATGGCTACACCTTC; CDR3 protein: CASTSRGTYGYTF
V gene: TRBV5-1; D gene: NA; J gene: TRBJ1-4; clone size: once; CDR3 DNA: TGCGCCAGCAGCTTGGCCCCAGGGCAAGATGAAAAACTGTTTTTT; CDR3 protein: CASSLAPGQDEKLFF
V gene: TRBV5-5; D gene: TRBD1; J gene: TRBJ2-7; clone size: few; CDR3 DNA: TGTGCCAGCAGCTCGACAGGGGGGAGTAAGCAGTACTTC; CDR3 protein: CASSSTGGSKQYF
V gene: TRBV19; D gene: TRBD1; J gene: TRBJ1-5; clone size: NA; CDR3 DNA: TGTGCCAGTAGTTTCACCGGGACAGTCAGCAATCAGCCCCAGCATTTT; CDR3 protein: CASSFTGTVSNQPQHF
V gene: TRBV3-1/TRBV3-2; D gene: TRBD2; J gene: TRBJ2-3; clone size: NA; CDR3 DNA: TGTGCCAGCAGCTTCGGGGGGGCTGGAGATACGCAGTATTTT; CDR3 protein: CASSFGGAGDTQYF
V gene: TRBV7-9; D gene: NA; J gene: TRBJ1-2; clone size: NA; CDR3 DNA: TGTGCCAGCAGCTCCGAGTTCTCGGGTCTGGACACCTTC; CDR3 protein: CASSSEFSGLDTF
V gene: TRBV2; D gene: NA; J gene: TRBJ1-5; clone size: NA; CDR3 DNA: TGTGCCAGCAATTGGGGGGAGGCCAATCAGCCCCAGCATTTT; CDR3 protein: CASNWGEANQPQHF
V gene: TRBV29-1; D gene: NA; J gene: TRBJ1-4; clone size: NA; CDR3 DNA: TGCAGCGTCCTAGCCATATCAAAACTGTTTTTT; CDR3 protein: CSVLAISKLFF
V gene: TRBV7-3; D gene: NA; J gene: TRBJ2-5; clone size: NA; CDR3 DNA: TGTGCCAGCAGCGGAGGGGCCCAAGAGACCCAGTACTTC; CDR3 protein: CASSGGAQETQYF
V gene: TRBV3-1/TRBV3-2; D gene: TRBD2; J gene: TRBJ2-5; clone size: NA; CDR3 DNA: TGTGCCAGCAGCTTTCTGACTAGCGGGGTAACAAAGACCCAGTACTTC; CDR3 protein: CASSFLTSGVTKTQYF
V gene: TRBV4-1; D gene: TRBD1; J gene: TRBJ1-4; clone size: NA; CDR3 DNA: TGCGCCAGCAGCCAAAGCAGGGACAGTCAAAATGAAAAACTGTTTTTT; CDR3 protein: CASSQSRDSQNEKLFF
V gene: TRBV9; D gene: TRBD1; J gene: TRBJ2-1; clone size: NA; CDR3 DNA: TGTGCCAGCAGCGCGTATCTACAGGGGATTAACAACAATGAGCAGTTCTTC; CDR3 protein: CASSAYLQGINNNEQFF
V gene: TRBV28; D gene: TRBD1; J gene: TRBJ1-5; clone size: once; CDR3 DNA: TGTGCCAGCAGTTTCGGGACAGAACAGCCCCAGCATTTT; CDR3 protein: CASSFGTEQPQHF
V gene: TRBV4-1; D gene: TRBD1; J gene: TRBJ2-7; clone size: NA; CDR3 DNA: TGCGCCAGCAGCCAATTGACAGGGCCCTACGAGCAGTACTTC; CDR3 protein: CASSQLTGPYEQYF
V gene: TRBV28; D gene: NA; J gene: TRBJ2-7; clone size: NA; CDR3 DNA: TGTGCCAGCACCCAGTCGGCAGGCGCCGGAAAATACGAGCAGTACTTC; CDR3 protein: CASTQSAGAGKYEQYF
V gene: TRBV3-1/TRBV3-2; D gene: NA; J gene: TRBJ1-2; clone size: few; CDR3 DNA: TGTGCCAGCAGCCCGGGACAAGGCTATCGCTACACCTTC; CDR3 protein: CASSPGQGYRYTF
V gene: TRBV7-6; D gene: NA; J gene: TRBJ2-1; clone size: NA; CDR3 DNA: TGTGCCAGCAGTTATAAAACAGGTCTACCCTACAATGAGCAGTTCTTC; CDR3 protein: CASSYKTGLPYNEQFF
V gene: TRBV3-1/TRBV3-2; D gene: TRBD1; J gene: TRBJ1-2; clone size: NA; CDR3 DNA: TGTGCCAGCAGCATAAGGACAGGGATAGGCTACACCTTC; CDR3 protein: CASSIRTGIGYTF
V gene: TRBV19; D gene: NA; J gene: TRBJ1-5; clone size: NA; CDR3 DNA: TGTGCCAGTAGTCTTTCTAGCAATCAGCCCCAGCATTTT; CDR3 protein: CASSLSSNQPQHF
V gene: TRBV5-1; D gene: TRBD1; J gene: TRBJ1-1; clone size: NA; CDR3 DNA: TGCGCCAGCAGTTGGGGACAGGGGATGGGTGAAGCTTTCTTT; CDR3 protein: CASSWGQGMGEAFF
V gene: TRBV6-2/TRBV6-3; D gene: TRBD2; J gene: TRBJ2-2; clone size: NA; CDR3 DNA: TGTGCCAGCAGCCTACTAGCGACGGGGGAGCTGTTTTTT; CDR3 protein: CASSLLATGELFF